The clone carrying this T cell receptor (beta chain) was counted only a few times. Its matching antigen is unknown. These data are taken from a study of T cell repertoires in cytomegalovirus infection. On the study more broadly: Researchers turned to recently identified HLA-C-restricted CMV epitopes as well as well-studied HLA-B-restricted ones. Both CMV infection and a matching HLA type were indicated by public TCR beta signatures.

TCRdb independently ran MiXCR on the reads; one entry per CDR3 protein. The sample comprises about 830,000 distinct CDR3 sequences, approximately 32% of which are singletons, and roughly an eighth rests with the top ten. V gave up 8 bases and J gave up 4 bases, with 23 bases separating them. Looked up from germline, CDR1 is MNHEY and CDR2 is SVGEGT. The CDR3 is 16 residues long. The rearrangement uses TRBV6-2 or TRBV6-3 and TRBJ2-5; D may be TRBD2 (6 bases). Sample: cultured CD8+ T cells from PBMCs, taken from culture after CMV antigen stimulation. The clonotype comes from a human donor in good health (CMV status not recorded). Some clones in this sample may be carry-over from other donors' samples. CDR3 sequence reads: CASSSSRPRDSETQYF. CDR3 nucleotides: TGTGCCAGCTCCTCTAGCCGGCCCCGGGACTCAGAGACCCAGTACTTC.